This T cell receptor (beta chain) was obtained from a study of blood T cell repertoires in COVID-19. Looking at the study overall: Some COVID-19 samples were acute and others convalescent; all came from the United States, Italy and Spain. PBMCs, B-cell-depleted T cells, or T cells were the source of the cDNA or gDNA that made up the material.

The repertoire was sequenced with immunoSEQ multiplex PCR; TCRdb's copy has only in-frame clones and lacks some. The sample shows 70,000 to 85,000 clones, roughly 90% of them seen only once. The TCR sequence derives from a human donor in a cohort sampled during active COVID-19. Sequenced sample: peripheral blood.

The CDR3 reads CASRTGGRTEAFF. CDR3 in DNA: TGCGCCAGCAGAACAGGGGGCCGAACTGAAGCTTTCTTT. This rearrangement joins TRBV4-3 to TRBJ1-1, with 9 bases fitting TRBD1. V shed 6 bases and J 5 bases; nucleotides not matched to a gene: 4. Germline lookup yields CDR1 LGHNA and CDR2 YSLEER. The CDR3 covers 13 residues.